This TCR beta chain was identified during a study of technical replicates of blood from a handful of donors. Profiling relied on immunoSEQ multiplex PCR, and the TCRdb table lists in-frame clones only, not all of them. The data show tens of thousands of clones, around 90% seen once. The CDR3 extends over 16 amino acids. Trimming cost V 4 bases and J 4 bases; bases outside gene matches: 10. The germline CDR1 and CDR2 sequences are MNHNS and SASEGT. The chain links TRBV6-1 to TRBJ1-3, with TRBD1 matching 7 bases. The clonotype originates from a human donor in good health. Sequencing was carried out using T cells isolated from PBMCs. For the CDR3, the DNA is TGTGCCAGCAGTGCCGGGACAGAAGGGTACGGAAACACCATATATTTT. It specifies CASSAGTEGYGNTIYF.